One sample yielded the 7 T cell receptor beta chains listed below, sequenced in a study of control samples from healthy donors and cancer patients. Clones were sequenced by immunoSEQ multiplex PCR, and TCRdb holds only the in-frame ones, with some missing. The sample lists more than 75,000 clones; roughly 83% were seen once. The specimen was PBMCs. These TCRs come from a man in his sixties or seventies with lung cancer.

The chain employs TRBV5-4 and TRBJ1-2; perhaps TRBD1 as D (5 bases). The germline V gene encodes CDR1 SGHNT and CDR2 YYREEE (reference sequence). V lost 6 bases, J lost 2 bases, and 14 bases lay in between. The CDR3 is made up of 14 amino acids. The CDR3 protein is CASKGGAGNYGYTF. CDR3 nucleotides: TGTGCCAGCAAGGGCGGGGCGGGGAACTATGGCTACACCTTC.

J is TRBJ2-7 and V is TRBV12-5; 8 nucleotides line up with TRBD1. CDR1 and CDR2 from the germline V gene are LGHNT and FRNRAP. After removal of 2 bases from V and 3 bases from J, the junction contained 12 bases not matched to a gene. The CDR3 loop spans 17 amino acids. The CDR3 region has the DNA TGTGCTAGTGGTTTGTCCCTCGGACAGGGTCGGGGCTACGAGCAGTACTTC. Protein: CASGLSLGQGRGYEQYF.

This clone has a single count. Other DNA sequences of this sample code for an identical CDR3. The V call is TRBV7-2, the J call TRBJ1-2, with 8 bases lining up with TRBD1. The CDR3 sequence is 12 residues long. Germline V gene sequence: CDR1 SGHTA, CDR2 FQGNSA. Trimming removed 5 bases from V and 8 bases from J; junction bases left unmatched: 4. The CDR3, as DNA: TGTGCCAGCAGCCCTCGGACAGGGGGCTACACCTTC. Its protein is CASSPRTGGYTF.

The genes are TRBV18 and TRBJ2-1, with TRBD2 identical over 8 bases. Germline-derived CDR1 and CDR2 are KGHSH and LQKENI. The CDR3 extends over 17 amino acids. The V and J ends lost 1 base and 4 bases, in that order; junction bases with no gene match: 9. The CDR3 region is CASSPRNVGGGYNEQFF. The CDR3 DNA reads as TGTGCCAGCTCACCACGTAATGTTGGCGGGGGGTACAATGAGCAGTTCTTC.

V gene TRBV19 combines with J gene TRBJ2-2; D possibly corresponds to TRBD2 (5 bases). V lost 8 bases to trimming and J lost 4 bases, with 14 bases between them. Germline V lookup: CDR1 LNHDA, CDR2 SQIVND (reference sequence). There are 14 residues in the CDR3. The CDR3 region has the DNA TGTGCCAGTGGAGGAGGCGGTAGCACCGGGGAGCTGTTTTTT. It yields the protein CASGGGGSTGELFF.

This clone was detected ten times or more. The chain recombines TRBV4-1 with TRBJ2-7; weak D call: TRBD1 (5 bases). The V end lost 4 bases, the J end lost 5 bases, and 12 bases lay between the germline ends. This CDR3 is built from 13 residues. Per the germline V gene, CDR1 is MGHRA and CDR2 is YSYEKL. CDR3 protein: CASSPQGRDEQYF. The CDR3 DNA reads TGCGCCAGCAGCCCTCAGGGTCGGGACGAGCAGTACTTC.

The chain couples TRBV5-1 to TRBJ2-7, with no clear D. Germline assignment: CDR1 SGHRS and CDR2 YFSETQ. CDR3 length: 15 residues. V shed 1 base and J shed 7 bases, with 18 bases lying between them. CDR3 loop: CASSLYGPPVREQYF. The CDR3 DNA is TGCGCCAGCAGCTTGTATGGGCCTCCCGTGAGGGAGCAGTACTTC.